The 5 T cell receptor beta chains reported below all come from one sample, sequenced in a study of OX40 agonist ivuxolimab in advanced cancers. TCRdb keeps only in-frame clones here, not all; method: immunoSEQ multiplex PCR. The data show tens of thousands of clones, about 90% seen once. The sample was CD4+ or CD8+ T cells sorted from blood, taken in a trial of the OX40 agonist ivuxolimab. The receptors stem from an adult with an advanced solid tumor such as melanoma, head and neck, liver or kidney cancer.

This chain joins TRBV6-5 and TRBJ2-2, with D maybe TRBD2 (6 bases). This CDR3 is built from 15 residues. Germline assignment: CDR1 MNHEY and CDR2 SVGAGI. With 6 bases removed from V and 1 base from J, the gap between germline ends came to 12 bases. The CDR3 loop is CASRTSTGNTGELFF. For the CDR3, the DNA is TGTGCCAGCAGGACTAGTACAGGGAACACCGGGGAGCTGTTTTTT.

The chain joins TRBV10-3 to TRBJ2-5; 11 nucleotides match TRBD2. V gave up 1 base and J gave up 2 bases; unmatched junction bases: 6. Germline assignment: CDR1 ENHRY and CDR2 SYGVKD. This CDR3 comprises 17 residues. Written as DNA, the CDR3 is TGTGCCATCAGTGAGTTATCTAGCGGGGGGAAACAAGAGACCCAGTACTTC. Protein: CAISELSSGGKQETQYF.

The CDR3 protein is CSALGQGPSDTQYF. The DNA for the CDR3 is TGCAGCGCCCTCGGACAGGGACCATCAGATACGCAGTATTTT. This chain links TRBV29-1 with TRBJ2-3; 8 nucleotides align to TRBD1. CDR1 SQVTM and CDR2 ANQGSEA come from the germline V gene. The CDR3 loop spans 14 amino acids. V trimming: 7 bases; J trimming: 4 bases; junction bases outside the gene matches: 10.

The chain joins TRBV27 to TRBJ1-2, with 9 bases fitting TRBD1. V shed 6 bases, J shed 1 base, and the junction held 6 bases outside the gene matches. There are 15 residues in the CDR3. Germline assignment: CDR1 MNHEY and CDR2 SMNVEV (reference sequence). The CDR3 reads CASSLGQGSNYGYTF. Here the CDR3 DNA reads TGTGCCAGCAGCTTAGGACAGGGGAGTAACTATGGCTACACCTTC.

The chain carries TRBV9 and TRBJ2-3, with D hard to call. V was trimmed by 0 bases and J by 1 base, leaving 9 bases between them. This CDR3 region has 15 residues. Germline values: CDR1 SGDLS, CDR2 YYNGEE. The CDR3: CASSVGARGTDTQYF. CDR3 DNA sequence: TGTGCCAGCAGCGTAGGCGCGAGAGGCACAGATACGCAGTATTTT.